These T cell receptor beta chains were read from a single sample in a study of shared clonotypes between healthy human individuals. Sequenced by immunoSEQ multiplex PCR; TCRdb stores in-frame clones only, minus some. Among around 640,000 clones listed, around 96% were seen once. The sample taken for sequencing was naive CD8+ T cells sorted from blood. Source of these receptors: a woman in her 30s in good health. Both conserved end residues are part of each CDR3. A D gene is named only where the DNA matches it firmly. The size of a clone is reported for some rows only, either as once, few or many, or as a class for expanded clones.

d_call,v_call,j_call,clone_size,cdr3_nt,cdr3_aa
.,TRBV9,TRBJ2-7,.,TGTGCCAGCAGCGCGAGCTCAGGACGTGGGCTCCACGAGCAGTACTTC,CASSASSGRGLHEQYF
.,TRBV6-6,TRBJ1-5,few,TGTGCCAGCAGATCCCGGGACTTAAATCAGCCCCAGCATTTT,CASRSRDLNQPQHF
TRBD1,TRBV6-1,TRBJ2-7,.,TGTGCCAGCAGTGAAGTCGGGACAGACTACGAGCAGTACTTC,CASSEVGTDYEQYF
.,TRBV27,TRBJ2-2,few,TGTGCCAGCGGAACACAGGTCACCGGGGAGCTGTTTTTT,CASGTQVTGELFF
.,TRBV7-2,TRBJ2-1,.,TGTGCCAGCAGCTCGGAACGACTAATTTCCTACAATGAGCAGTTCTTC,CASSSERLISYNEQFF
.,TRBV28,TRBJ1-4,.,TGTGCCAGCAGCCTGACCTTAATTTCGACAGCTGCAACTAATGAAAAACTGTTTTTT,CASSLTLISTAATNEKLFF
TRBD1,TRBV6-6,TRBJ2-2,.,TGTGCCAGCATAATGACAGGGGGAACCGGGGAGCTGTTTTTT,CASIMTGGTGELFF
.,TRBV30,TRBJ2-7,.,TGTGCCTGGAGTGTAGGAATAACTCCTAACGAGCAGTACTTC,CAWSVGITPNEQYF
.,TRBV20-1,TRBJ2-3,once,TGCAGTGCTAGAACCACAGATACGCAGTATTTT,CSARTTDTQYF
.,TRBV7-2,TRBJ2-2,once,TGTGCCAGCAGCTTTGACCTAGCCCTTTTAAACACCGGGGAGCTGTTTTTT,CASSFDLALLNTGELFF
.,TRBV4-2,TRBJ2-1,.,TGTGCCAGCAGCCAAGGGGCTGATTCGGCCCTCTACAATGAGCAGTTCTTC,CASSQGADSALYNEQFF
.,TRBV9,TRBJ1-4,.,TGTGCCAGCAGCGAGTCTGGGGTGTCTAATGAAAAACTGTTTTTT,CASSESGVSNEKLFF
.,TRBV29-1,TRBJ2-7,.,TGCAGCGTTGACGGGGGTGGCTACGAGCAGTACTTC,CSVDGGGYEQYF
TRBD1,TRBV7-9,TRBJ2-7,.,TGTGCCAGCAGCTACGGGACAGGGATTTACGAGCAGTACTTC,CASSYGTGIYEQYF
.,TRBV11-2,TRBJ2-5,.,TGTGCCAGCAGCCCTTCACGACTAGGGGAGTACCAAGAGACCCAGTACTTC,CASSPSRLGEYQETQYF
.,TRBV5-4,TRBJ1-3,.,TGTGCCAGCAGCTTGGCAGGCAGCTTGGGAAACACCATATATTTT,CASSLAGSLGNTIYF
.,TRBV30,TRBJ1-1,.,TGTGCCTGGACCCAGGGGATGAACACTGAAGCTTTCTTT,CAWTQGMNTEAFF
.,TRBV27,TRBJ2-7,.,TGTGTCGCAGGATTTAACGAGCAGTACTTC,CVAGFNEQYF